The 6 T cell receptor beta chains presented below share a single source sample, sequenced in a study of beta chain bispecific antibodies for T cell cancers. General study points: In these mixed samples, most targeted TRBV reads derived from the leukemia cell line.

Using its own MiXCR run on the 5' RACE reads, TCRdb lists one record per CDR3 protein. Of about 20,000 distinct CDR3 sequences listed, under 3% are singletons. T cells were expanded from blood mononuclear cells for about three days with anti-CD3 OKT3 or CD3/CD28 beads. These receptors' targets are unknown. The specimen was healthy donor T cells cultured with leukemia cells. All receptors come from a human donor in good health. Some clones in this sample may be carry-over from other donors' samples.

This clonotype was recorded many times. The rearrangement joins TRBV5-1 to TRBJ1-1; D call uncertain. Germline CDR1 SGHRS, CDR2 YFSETQ. The ends were cut back, 0 bases at V and 11 bases at J, with 11 bases in the middle. The CDR3 covers 12 residues. In DNA form, the CDR3 reads TGCGCCAGCAGCTTGGAAGAGGGTTCGGCTTTCTTT. Amino acids: CASSLEEGSAFF.

This clonotype has at least ten counts. The chain employs TRBV5-1 and TRBJ2-7; perhaps TRBD2 as D (6 bases). Germline-derived CDR1 and CDR2 are SGHRS and YFSETQ. The V end was cut by 4 bases, the J end by 4 bases, with 18 bases between. The CDR3 loop spans 15 amino acids. The CDR3 DNA reads TGCGCCAGCAGCCCTACGTACGGGGGAACTTACGAGCAGTACTTC. Translating gives CASSPTYGGTYEQYF. Supplemented by reference TRBV5-1 and TRBJ2-7, the full variable domain reads KAGVTQTPRYLIKTRGQQVTLSCSPISGHRSVSWYQQTPGQGLQFLFEYFSETQRNKGNFPGRFSGRQFSNSRSEMNVSTLELGDSALYLCASSPTYGGTYEQYFGPGTRLTVT.

This clonotype was picked up many times. The CDR3: CASSQTNHNEQFF. The CDR3, as DNA: TGTGCCAGCAGCCAAACCAACCACAATGAGCAGTTCTTC. V is TRBV3-1 and J is TRBJ2-1; D is undetermined. The CDR3 is 13 amino acids. Trimming took 2 bases from V and 5 from J, leaving 7 bases between them. Germline V CDR1 and CDR2: LGHDT, YNNKEL (reference sequence).

This clonotype was detected many times. This chain uses TRBV9 with TRBJ2-3; D remains ambiguous. Per the germline V gene, CDR1 is SGDLS and CDR2 is YYNGEE. The CDR3 sequence is 14 residues long. The germline V and J ends were trimmed by 1 base and 6 bases, with 12 bases remaining between them. The CDR3 DNA sequence: TGTGCCAGCAGCGTAAGTGGGAAGATCGATACGCAGTATTTT. Translating it yields CASSVSGKIDTQYF.

This clonotype was counted ten times or more. J is TRBJ1-1 and V is TRBV27, with 7 nucleotides matching TRBD1. V was pared by 0 bases and J by 1 base, with 14 bases of the junction left unmatched. Germline V gene sequence: CDR1 MNHEY, CDR2 SMNVEV (reference sequence). The CDR3 runs to 19 residues. In DNA, the CDR3 is TGTGCCAGCAGTTTATCATTTTCCGGTACAGGGGTATGGAACACTGAAGCTTTCTTT. It yields the protein CASSLSFSGTGVWNTEAFF.

This clonotype was detected many times. The CDR3 DNA is TGTGCCAGCAGCCCGCAACCGGCCAGGGCCATCTACGAGCAGTACTTC. Translation: CASSPQPARAIYEQYF. The chain has TRBV5-6 and TRBJ2-7, with D possibly TRBD1 on 5 matching bases. V shed 4 bases and J shed 3 bases, with 20 bases lying between them. The CDR3 loop spans 16 amino acids. The germline V gene encodes CDR1 SGHDT and CDR2 YYEEEE.